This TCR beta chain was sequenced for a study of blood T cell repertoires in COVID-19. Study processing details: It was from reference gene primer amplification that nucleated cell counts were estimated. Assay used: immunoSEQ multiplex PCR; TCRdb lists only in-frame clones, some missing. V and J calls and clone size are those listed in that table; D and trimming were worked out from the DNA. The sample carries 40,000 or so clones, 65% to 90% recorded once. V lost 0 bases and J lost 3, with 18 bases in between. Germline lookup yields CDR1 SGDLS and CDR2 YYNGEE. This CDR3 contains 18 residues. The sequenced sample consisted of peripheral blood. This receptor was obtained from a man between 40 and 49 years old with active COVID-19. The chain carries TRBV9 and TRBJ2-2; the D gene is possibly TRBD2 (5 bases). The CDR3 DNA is TGTGCCAGCAGCGTAGAGCCTCCCTACCCCGGGGACACCGGGGAGCTGTTTTTT. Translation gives CASSVEPPYPGDTGELFF.